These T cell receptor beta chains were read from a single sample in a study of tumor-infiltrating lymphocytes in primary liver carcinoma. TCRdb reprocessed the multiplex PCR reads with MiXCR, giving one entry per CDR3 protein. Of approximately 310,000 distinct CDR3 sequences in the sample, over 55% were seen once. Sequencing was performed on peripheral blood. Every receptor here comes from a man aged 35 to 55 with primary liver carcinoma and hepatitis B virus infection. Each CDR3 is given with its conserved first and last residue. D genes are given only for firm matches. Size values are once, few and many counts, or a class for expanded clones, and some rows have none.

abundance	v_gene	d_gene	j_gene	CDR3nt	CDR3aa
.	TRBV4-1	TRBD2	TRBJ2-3	TGCGCCAGCAGCCAAGATATCGGGAGGGGGACGTGGTATTTT	CASSQDIGRGTWYF
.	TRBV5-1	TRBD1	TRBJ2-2	TGCGCCAGCAGCGCTAGGGACAGCCCAAACACCGGGGAGCTGTTTTTT	CASSARDSPNTGELFF
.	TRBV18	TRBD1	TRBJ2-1	TGTGCCAGCTCAGACACAGGGGGGATTGAGCAGTTCTTC	CASSDTGGIEQFF
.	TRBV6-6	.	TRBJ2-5	TGTGCCAGCAGTTACTCTGAGTGGGAGACCCAGTACTTC	CASSYSEWETQYF
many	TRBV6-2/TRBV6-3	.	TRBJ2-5	TGTGCCAGCAGTTACTCGAGGGAGACCCAGTACTTC	CASSYSRETQYF
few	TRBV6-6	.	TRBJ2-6	TGTGCCAGCAGTTACCGGGACTTCTCTGGGGCCAACGTCCTGACTTTC	CASSYRDFSGANVLTF
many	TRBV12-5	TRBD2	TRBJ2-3	TGTGCTAGTGGCCCCAGCGGGAGTGGAGATACGCAGTATTTT	CASGPSGSGDTQYF
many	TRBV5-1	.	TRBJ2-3	TGCGCCAGCAGCTTGGCGGGGAGCCTCGCAGATACGCAGTATTTT	CASSLAGSLADTQYF
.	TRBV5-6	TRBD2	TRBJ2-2	TGTGCCAGCAGCATTATGGGGGGGAGAACCGGGGAGCCGTTTTTT	CASSIMGGRTGEPFF
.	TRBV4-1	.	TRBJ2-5	TGCGACAGCAGCCAAGTGGAGGCAGGGGGGAAACAAGAGACCCAGTACTTC	CDSSQVEAGGKQETQYF
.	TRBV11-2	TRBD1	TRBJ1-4	TGCGTCAGCAGCAAGACAGGGGGGACTAATGAAAAACTGTTTTTT	CVSSKTGGTNEKLFF
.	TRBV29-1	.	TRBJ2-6	TGCAGCATTGTAAGTTCTGGGGCCAACGTCTTGACTTTC	CSIVSSGANVLTF
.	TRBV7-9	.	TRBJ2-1	TGTGCCAGCAGCTTCGGGTTGGACAATGAGCAGTTCTTC	CASSFGLDNEQFF
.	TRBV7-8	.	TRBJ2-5	TGTGCTAGCACTCTCGGGGAGGTAGAGACCCAGTACTTC	CASTLGEVETQYF
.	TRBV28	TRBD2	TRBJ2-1	TGTGCCAGCAGTGGCGGACTAGCGGCCCATGAGCAGTTCTTC	CASSGGLAAHEQFF
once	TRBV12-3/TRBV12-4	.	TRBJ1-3	TGTGCCAGCGGCTGGGGTAGGGACACCATATATTTT	CASGWGRDTIYF